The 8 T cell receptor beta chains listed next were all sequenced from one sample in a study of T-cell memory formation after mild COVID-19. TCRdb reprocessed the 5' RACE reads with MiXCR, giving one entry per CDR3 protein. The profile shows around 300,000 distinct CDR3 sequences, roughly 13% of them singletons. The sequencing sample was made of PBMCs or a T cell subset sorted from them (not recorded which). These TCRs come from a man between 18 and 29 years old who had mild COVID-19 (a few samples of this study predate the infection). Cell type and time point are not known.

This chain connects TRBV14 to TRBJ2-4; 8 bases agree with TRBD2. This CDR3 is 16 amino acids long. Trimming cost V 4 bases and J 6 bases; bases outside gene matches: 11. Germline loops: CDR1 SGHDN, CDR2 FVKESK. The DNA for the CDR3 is TGTGCCAGCAGCCGCCCCGGGAGGGGCGGGAGAAACATTCAGTACTTC. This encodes CASSRPGRGGRNIQYF. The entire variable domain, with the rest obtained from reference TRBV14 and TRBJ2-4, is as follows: EAGVTQFPSHSVIEKGQTVTLRCDPISGHDNLYWYRRVMGKEIKFLLHFVKESKQDESGMPNNRFLAERTGGTYSTLKVQPAELEDSGVYFCASSRPGRGGRNIQYFGAGTRLSVL.

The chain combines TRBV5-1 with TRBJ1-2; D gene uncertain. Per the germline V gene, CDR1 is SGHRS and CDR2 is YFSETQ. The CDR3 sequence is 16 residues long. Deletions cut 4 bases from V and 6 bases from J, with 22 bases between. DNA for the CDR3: TGCGCCAGCAGCCCAAGGTGGGTCGGCATCGGTAATGGCTACACCTTC. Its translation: CASSPRWVGIGNGYTF.

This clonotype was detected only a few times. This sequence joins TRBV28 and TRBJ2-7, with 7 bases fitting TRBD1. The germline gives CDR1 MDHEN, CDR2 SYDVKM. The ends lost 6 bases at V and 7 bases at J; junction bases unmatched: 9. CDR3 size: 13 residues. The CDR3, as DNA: TGTGCCAGCAGCAGAACAGGGGTGGGGGAGCAGTACGTC. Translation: CASSRTGVGEQYV.

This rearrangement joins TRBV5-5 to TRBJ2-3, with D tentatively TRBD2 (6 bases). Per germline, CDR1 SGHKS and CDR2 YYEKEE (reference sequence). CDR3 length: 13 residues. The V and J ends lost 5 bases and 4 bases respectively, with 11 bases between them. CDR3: CASRQLAADTQYF. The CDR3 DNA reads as TGTGCCAGCAGACAACTAGCCGCAGATACGCAGTATTTT.

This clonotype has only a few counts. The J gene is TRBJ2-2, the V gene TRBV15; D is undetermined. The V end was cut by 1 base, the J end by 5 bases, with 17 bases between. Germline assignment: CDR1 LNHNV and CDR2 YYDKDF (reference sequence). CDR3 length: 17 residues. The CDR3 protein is CATSRGKLSGPTGELFF. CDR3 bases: TGTGCCACCAGCAGAGGAAAACTATCGGGCCCGACCGGGGAGCTGTTTTTT.

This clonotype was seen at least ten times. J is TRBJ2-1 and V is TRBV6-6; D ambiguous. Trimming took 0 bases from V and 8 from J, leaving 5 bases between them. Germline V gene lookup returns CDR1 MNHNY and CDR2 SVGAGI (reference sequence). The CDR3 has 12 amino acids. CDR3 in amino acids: CASSYSTYEQFF. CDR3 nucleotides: TGTGCCAGCAGTTACTCGACCTATGAGCAGTTCTTC.

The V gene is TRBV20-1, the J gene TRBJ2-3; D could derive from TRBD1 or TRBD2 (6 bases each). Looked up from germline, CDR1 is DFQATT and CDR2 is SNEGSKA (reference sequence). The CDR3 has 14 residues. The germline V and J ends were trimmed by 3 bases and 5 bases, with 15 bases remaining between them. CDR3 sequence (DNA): TGCAGTGCTAGGGCCCGGGGGCCAGGAGATACGCAGTATTTT. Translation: CSARARGPGDTQYF.

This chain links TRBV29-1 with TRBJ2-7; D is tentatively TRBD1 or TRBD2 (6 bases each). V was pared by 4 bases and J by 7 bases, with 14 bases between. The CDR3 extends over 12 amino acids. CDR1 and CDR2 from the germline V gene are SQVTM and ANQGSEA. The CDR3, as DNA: TGCAGCGTTGCGGACGGGGGCTGGGAGCAGTACTTC. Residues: CSVADGGWEQYF.